Presented here are 14 T cell receptor beta chains from one specimen sequenced in a study of human T cells and chemical hapten exposure. Time point: patch test 3, about 24 weeks after DPC sensitization. Treatment here: therapeutic diphenylcyclopropenone sensitization with weekly scalp DPC. TCRdb itself ran the RACE reads through MiXCR, one entry per CDR3 protein. The sample consists of some 84,000 distinct CDR3 sequences, roughly a tenth of them appearing once. The specimen comprised whole blood, sampled in connection with sensitization to the hapten diphenylcyclopropenone (DPC). These receptors were collected from a woman aged 45-60 years with alopecia areata. Some clones in this sample may be carry-over from other donors' samples.

This clonotype was recorded many times. This chain connects TRBV5-1 to TRBJ2-7; 7 positions agree with TRBD1. This CDR3 spans 14 amino acids. Germline V CDR1 and CDR2: SGHRS, YFSETQ. The V segment lost 4 bases and the J segment 0 bases; nucleotides outside the gene matches: 4. CDR3 DNA: TGCGCCAGCAGCCCTGACAGGGTCTCCTACGAGCAGTACTTC. Encoded protein: CASSPDRVSYEQYF.

The J gene is TRBJ2-2, the V gene TRBV7-9; no reliable D call. In germline, CDR1 is SEHNR, CDR2 FQNEAQ (reference sequence). The CDR3 has 15 amino acids. V lost 5 bases, J lost 0 bases, and 10 bases lay in between. The CDR3 DNA sequence: TGTGCCAGCAGCCCCGGCCGGACGAACACCGGGGAGCTGTTTTTT. Translated, it gives CASSPGRTNTGELFF.

This clonotype occurred a few times. CDR3 bases: TGTGCCAGCAGTTCACCGGGCCCACAGTTCTTC. This gives the protein CASSSPGPQFF. The rearrangement joins TRBV6-2 or TRBV6-3 to TRBJ2-1; D gene ambiguous. V was trimmed by 4 bases and J by 13 bases, leaving 11 bases between them. Germline assignment: CDR1 MNHEY and CDR2 SVGEGT. This CDR3 is built from 11 residues.

The sample holds many counts of this clonotype. The chain is built from TRBV28 and TRBJ2-1; D may be TRBD1 or TRBD2 (5 bases each). The CDR3 runs 13 residues. Deletions cut 7 bases from V and 2 bases from J, with 9 bases between. The germline CDR1 and CDR2 sequences are MDHEN and SYDVKM. In DNA, the CDR3 is TGTGCCAGCACGGGACGTACCTACAATGAGCAGTTCTTC. Protein: CASTGRTYNEQFF.

This clonotype was recorded a few times. V and J are TRBV7-2 and TRBJ2-7; D is unclear. This CDR3 region has 16 residues. The V end lost 2 bases, the J end lost 5 bases, and 19 bases lay between the germline ends. CDR1 is SGHTA and CDR2 is FQGNSA in the germline V gene. CDR3 sequence reads: CASSLYGFRGKDEQYF. CDR3 coding DNA: TGTGCCAGCAGCTTATACGGGTTCCGCGGAAAAGACGAGCAGTACTTC. Complete variable domain (other parts from reference TRBV7-2 and TRBJ2-7): GAGVSQSPSNKVTEKGKDVELRCDPISGHTALYWYRQSLGQGLEFLIYFQGNSAPDKSGLPSDRFSAERTGGSVSTLTIQRTQQEDSAVYLCASSLYGFRGKDEQYFGPGTRLTVT.

This clonotype was seen many times. The J gene is TRBJ2-4, the V gene TRBV18; D unresolved. CDR3 length: 16 amino acids. V lost 3 bases and J 2 bases, leaving 14 bases between the germline ends. Per the germline V gene, CDR1 is KGHSH and CDR2 is LQKENI. The CDR3: CASSPLSPGPKNIQYF. The CDR3 bases are TGTGCCAGCTCACCTTTAAGTCCCGGGCCCAAAAACATTCAGTACTTC. Full variable domain (rest looked up from reference TRBV18 and TRBJ2-4): NAGVMQNPRHLVRRRGQEARLRCSPMKGHSHVYWYRQLPEEGLKFMVYLQKENIIDESGMPKERFSAEFPKEGPSILRIQQVVRGDSAAYFCASSPLSPGPKNIQYFGAGTRLSVL.

This clonotype was counted at least ten times. The chain employs TRBV20-1 and TRBJ1-6; D is unresolved. The CDR3 is 14 amino acids. With 3 bases removed from V and 9 bases from J, the gap between germline ends came to 15 bases. Germline V lookup: CDR1 DFQATT, CDR2 SNEGSKA (reference sequence). The DNA for the CDR3 is TGCAGTGCTAGTGTCCTCTCAGGAGGTTCACCCCTCCACTTT. Translated, it gives CSASVLSGGSPLHF.

The chain links TRBV21-1 to TRBJ2-7; TRBD1 is taken as the D call from the table, unchecked against the DNA. TRBV21-1 constitutes a pseudogene. CDR3 size: 14 residues. The CDR3 nucleotides are TGTGCCAGCAGCAAAGCTCCAGGGGTGTACGAGCAGTACTTC. It specifies CASSKAPGVYEQYF.

At least ten counts were recorded for this clonotype. A much larger clone sits a single nucleotide away, making a read error possible. The chain links TRBV29-1 to TRBJ2-1; 7 positions agree with TRBD2. The CDR3 runs 14 residues. Germline CDR1 reads SQVTM; CDR2 reads ANQGSEA. V dropped 3 bases and J dropped 1; count of bases not matched to a gene: 3. CDR3 DNA sequence: TGCAGCGTTGACAGGGAGGGGTCCTACAATGAGCAGTTCTTC. Residues: CSVDREGSYNEQFF.

This clonotype occurred many times. This rearrangement joins TRBV11-2 to TRBJ2-3, with 13 nucleotides matching TRBD2. CDR1 is SGHAT and CDR2 is FQNNGV in the germline V gene. The V segment lost 5 bases and the J segment 3 bases; nucleotides outside the gene matches: 8. CDR3 length: 17 amino acids. In DNA form, the CDR3 reads TGTGCCAGCAGCCTTCGACCGGGACTAGCGGGGACAGATACGCAGTATTTT. This gives the protein CASSLRPGLAGTDTQYF.

The table lists this clonotype with many counts. This chain joins TRBV2 and TRBJ2-1, with TRBD2 matching over 8 bases. Germline CDR1 and CDR2: SNHLY and FYNNEI. The V gene end was trimmed by 5 bases and the J gene end by 0 bases; junction bases not matched to a gene: 9. This CDR3 region has 17 residues. The CDR3 DNA sequence: TGTGCCAGCAGTCCTGGCTTGAGCGGGAGCTCCTACAATGAGCAGTTCTTC. Translating gives CASSPGLSGSSYNEQFF.

This clonotype occurred many times. V is TRBV5-8 and J is TRBJ2-7, with a tentative D call TRBD1 (5 bases). V was clipped by 7 bases and J by 0 bases, with 14 bases between them. Germline lookup yields CDR1 SGHTS and CDR2 YDEGEE. The CDR3 has 14 amino acids. DNA for the CDR3: TGTGCCAGCGGGTTTACAGGTTTCTCCTACGAGCAGTACTTC. Translating it yields CASGFTGFSYEQYF.

This clonotype was seen repeatedly, ten times or more. J is TRBJ1-2 and V is TRBV6-5; TRBD1 matches 7 bases. Trimming took 8 bases from V and 6 from J; bases not matched to a gene: 15. The CDR3 has 15 amino acids. In germline, CDR1 is MNHEY, CDR2 SVGAGI. The CDR3 reads CASGKRGTGDHGYTF. CDR3 nucleotides: TGTGCCAGCGGCAAAAGGGGAACAGGGGATCATGGCTACACCTTC.

Ten or more counts support this clonotype. This chain links TRBV6-6 with TRBJ1-5; D uncertain. The CDR3 is 14 residues long. Per germline, CDR1 MNHNY and CDR2 SVGAGI (reference sequence). V dropped 0 bases and J dropped 3 bases, with 6 bases sitting between them. CDR3 sequence: CASSYSGSNQPQHF. CDR3 nucleotide sequence: TGTGCCAGCAGTTACTCAGGTTCCAATCAGCCCCAGCATTTT.